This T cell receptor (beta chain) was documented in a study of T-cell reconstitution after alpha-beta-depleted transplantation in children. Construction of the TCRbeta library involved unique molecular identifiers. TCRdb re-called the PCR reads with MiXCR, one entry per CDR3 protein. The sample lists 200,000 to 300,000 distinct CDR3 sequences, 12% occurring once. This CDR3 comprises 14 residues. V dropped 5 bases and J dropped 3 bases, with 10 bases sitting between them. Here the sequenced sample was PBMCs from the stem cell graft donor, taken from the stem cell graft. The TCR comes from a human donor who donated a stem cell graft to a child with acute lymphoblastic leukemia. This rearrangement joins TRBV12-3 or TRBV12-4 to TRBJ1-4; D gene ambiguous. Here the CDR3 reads CASSPSSANEKLFF. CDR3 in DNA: TGTGCCAGCAGTCCGTCGAGTGCTAATGAAAAACTGTTTTTT.